This is a list of T cell receptor beta chains from one sample in a study of CD8+CD57+ T cells in acquired aplastic anemia. TCRdb re-derived calls from the reads in MiXCR, one entry per CDR3 protein. The sample shows some 150,000 distinct CDR3 sequences, 71% of them seen only once. Sequencing used sorted CD4+, CD8+, or CD8+CD57+ T cells (not recorded which) from PBMCs. These receptors were collected from a human donor with aplastic anemia. CDR3s include the opening cysteine and the closing phenylalanine or tryptophan. Each record gives: J gene, V gene, clone size, D gene, CDR3 protein, CDR3 DNA. D genes are given only for firm matches. Clone size is stated in some rows and not others, as once, few, many or a class when expanded.

>TRBJ2-5|TRBV7-7|few|-
CASSLRTSETQYF
TGTGCCAGCAGCCTCCGAACCTCAGAGACCCAGTACTTC
>TRBJ2-1|TRBV7-3|-|TRBD1
CASSVPGQQYNEQFF
TGTGCCAGCAGCGTTCCGGGACAGCAGTACAATGAGCAGTTCTTC
>TRBJ2-5|TRBV7-2|-|TRBD2
CASSSVGGQETQYF
TGTGCCAGCAGCTCCGTGGGGGGGCAAGAGACCCAGTACTTC
>TRBJ2-7|TRBV2|-|-
CASSERTASYEQYF
TGTGCCAGCAGCGAAAGGACGGCCTCCTACGAGCAGTACTTC
>TRBJ2-1|TRBV20-1|-|TRBD2
CSASSLAGWGNEQFF
TGCAGTGCTAGTTCCCTAGCGGGATGGGGCAATGAGCAGTTCTTC
>TRBJ2-7|TRBV12-3/TRBV12-4|-|-
CASSIRPPSEQYF
TGTGCCAGCAGTATCCGCCCACCAAGCGAGCAGTACTTC
>TRBJ1-1|TRBV5-4|few|-
CAGGVGNTEAFF
TGTGCCGGCGGTGTAGGGAACACTGAAGCTTTCTTT
>TRBJ1-1|TRBV25-1|-|-
CASSEWGVNEAFF
TGTGCCAGCAGTGAATGGGGGGTTAATGAAGCTTTCTTT
>TRBJ1-5|TRBV7-9|-|-
CASSLGGENQPQHF
TGTGCCAGCAGCTTAGGAGGGGAGAATCAGCCCCAGCATTTT
>TRBJ2-5|TRBV20-1|-|-
CSASDGSALETQYF
TGCAGTGCTAGTGATGGGTCGGCTTTAGAGACCCAGTACTTC
>TRBJ1-1|TRBV29-1|-|-
CSVRSGSGNTEAFF
TGCAGCGTCCGTTCGGGATCTGGGAACACTGAAGCTTTCTTT
>TRBJ2-2|TRBV5-1|-|TRBD1
CASSPRTGGSTGELFF
TGCGCCAGCAGCCCCAGGACAGGGGGCAGCACCGGGGAGCTGTTTTTT
>TRBJ2-7|TRBV7-7|-|TRBD2
CASSPGVAGDPYEQYF
TGTGCTAGCAGCCCAGGGGTAGCGGGGGACCCCTACGAGCAGTACTTC
>TRBJ1-2|TRBV20-1|once|TRBD1
CSASRGSNYGYTF
TGCAGTGCCTCCAGGGGGTCCAACTATGGCTACACCTTC
>TRBJ2-1|TRBV12-3/TRBV12-4|-|-
CASSFWRSNEQFF
TGTGCCAGCAGTTTCTGGCGGAGCAATGAGCAGTTCTTC
>TRBJ2-2|TRBV7-3|-|-
CASSLRSRGMNTGELFF
TGTGCCAGCAGCTTAAGGTCTAGAGGGATGAACACCGGGGAGCTGTTTTTT
>TRBJ1-1|TRBV6-5|many|-
CASSYSVPGPMNTEAFF
TGTGCCAGCAGTTACTCGGTCCCAGGTCCGATGAACACTGAAGCTTTCTTT
>TRBJ2-6|TRBV19|-|-
CASLPHGASGANVLTF
TGTGCCAGTCTCCCTCATGGGGCCTCTGGGGCCAACGTCCTGACTTTC
>TRBJ2-7|TRBV2|few|-
CASSPARNGNPSYF
TGTGCCAGCAGTCCAGCTAGGAACGGCAATCCCTCGTACTTC
>TRBJ2-1|TRBV20-1|-|TRBD1
CSAWDRVNEQFF
TGCAGTGCTTGGGACAGGGTCAATGAGCAGTTCTTC
>TRBJ1-2|TRBV7-2|once|-
CASSLGPGFYGYTF
TGTGCCAGCAGCTTAGGTCCGGGGTTTTATGGCTACACCTTC
>TRBJ1-5|TRBV5-1|-|-
CASSSGTNSNQPQHF
TGCGCCAGCAGCTCCGGAACCAATAGCAATCAGCCCCAGCATTTT
>TRBJ1-1|TRBV7-3|-|-
CASSQSRGTEAFF
TGTGCCAGCAGCCAGAGTCGGGGCACTGAAGCTTTCTTT